This T cell receptor (beta chain) was profiled in a study of molecular identifiers for immune sequencing clone quantification. Comments on this clonotype: Its antigen is still unknown. A junction boundary mismatches the germline segment, possibly from a read error.

Findings of the study overall: Barcodes shared by identical TCR molecules could lead to underestimated sizes of highly expanded clones.

From germline, CDR1 is SGDLS and CDR2 YYNGEE. The CDR3 covers 17 residues. Preparation methods for the bulk TCR libraries were those previously described, with listed TCR primers. TCRdb recomputed calls from the PCR reads with MiXCR, one row per CDR3 protein. This sample has over 300,000 distinct CDR3 sequences, with roughly 24% found just once. This rearrangement joins TRBV9 to TRBJ1-1; TRBD1 matches at 7 bases. The sample consisted of naive CD8+ T cells from blood, with Jurkat cell RNA spiked in. The subset was: FACS-sorted CD8+CD4-CCR7+CD45RA+ naive T cells. The TCR sequence derives from a human donor in good health. Some libraries in this study had Jurkat cell RNA spiked in. The CDR3 spells CACSAGSTGLGDTEAFF. The CDR3 coding sequence is TGTGCCTGCAGCGCTGGATCGACAGGGCTGGGCGACACTGAAGCTTTCTTT.